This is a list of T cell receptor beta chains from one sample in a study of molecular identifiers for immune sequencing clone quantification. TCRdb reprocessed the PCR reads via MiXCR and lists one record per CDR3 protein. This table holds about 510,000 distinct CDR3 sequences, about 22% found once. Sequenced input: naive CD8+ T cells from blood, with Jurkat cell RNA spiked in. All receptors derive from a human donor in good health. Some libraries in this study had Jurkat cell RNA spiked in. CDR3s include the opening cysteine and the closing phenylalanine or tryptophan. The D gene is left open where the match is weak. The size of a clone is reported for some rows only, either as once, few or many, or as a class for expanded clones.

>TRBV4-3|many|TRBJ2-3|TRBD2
TGCGCCAGCAGCCAAGAGGGACTAGCGGGATCCCCCACAGATACGCAGTATTTT
CASSQEGLAGSPTDTQYF
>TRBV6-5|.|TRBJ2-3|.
TGTGCCAGCAGTACCCTCGGGGGTAGCACAGATACGCAGTATTTT
CASSTLGGSTDTQYF
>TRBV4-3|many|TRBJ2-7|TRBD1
TGCGCCAGCAGCCCGGGGTTCGGGACAGCCTACGAGCAGTACTTC
CASSPGFGTAYEQYF
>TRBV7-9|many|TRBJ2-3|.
TGTGCCAGCAGCCAATCCGGGCCGCTAGTGGTGTATTTT
CASSQSGPLVVYF
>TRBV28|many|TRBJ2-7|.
TGTGCCACCCTATCTAGGGAGAGGGACGAGCAGTACTTC
CATLSRERDEQYF
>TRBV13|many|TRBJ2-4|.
TGTGCCAGCAGCTCCTTCACTAGTTCCAAAAACATTCAGTACTTC
CASSSFTSSKNIQYF
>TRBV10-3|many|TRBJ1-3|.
TGTGCCATCAGGCTACAGGAGACCTCTGGAAACACCATATATTTT
CAIRLQETSGNTIYF
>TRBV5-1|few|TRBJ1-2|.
TGCGCCAGCAGCCTGGACAACCACTATGGCTACACCTTC
CASSLDNHYGYTF
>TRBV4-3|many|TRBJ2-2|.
TGCGCCAGCAGCCAGCTTGGTCGGGGGAACACCGGGGAGCTGTTTTTT
CASSQLGRGNTGELFF
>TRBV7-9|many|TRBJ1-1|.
TGTGCCAGCACCTCTTGGGTAGACGAAGCTTTCTTT
CASTSWVDEAFF